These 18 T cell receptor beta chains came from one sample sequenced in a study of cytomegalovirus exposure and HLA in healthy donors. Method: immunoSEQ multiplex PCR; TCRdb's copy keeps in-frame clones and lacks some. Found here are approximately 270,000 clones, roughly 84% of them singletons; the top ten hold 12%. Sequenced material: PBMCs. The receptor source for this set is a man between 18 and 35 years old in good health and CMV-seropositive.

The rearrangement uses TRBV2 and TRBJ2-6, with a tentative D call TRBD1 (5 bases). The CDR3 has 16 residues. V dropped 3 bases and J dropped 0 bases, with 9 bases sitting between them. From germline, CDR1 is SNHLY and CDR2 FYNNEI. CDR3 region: CASSDFRGSGANVLTF. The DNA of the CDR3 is TGTGCCAGCAGTGATTTTAGGGGCTCTGGGGCCAACGTCCTGACTTTC.

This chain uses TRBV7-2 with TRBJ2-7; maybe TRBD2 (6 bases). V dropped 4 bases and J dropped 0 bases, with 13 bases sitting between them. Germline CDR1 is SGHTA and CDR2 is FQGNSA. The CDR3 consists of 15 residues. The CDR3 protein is CASSSRGGSSYEQYF. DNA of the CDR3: TGTGCCAGCAGCTCGCGTGGGGGGTCCTCCTACGAGCAGTACTTC.

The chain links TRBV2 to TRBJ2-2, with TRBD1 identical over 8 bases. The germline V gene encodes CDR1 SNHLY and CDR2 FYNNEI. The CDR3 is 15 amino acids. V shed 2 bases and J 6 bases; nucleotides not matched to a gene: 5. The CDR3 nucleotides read TGTGCCAGCAGTGAAAAGGACAGGGCTCCCGGGGAGCTGTTTTTT. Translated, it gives CASSEKDRAPGELFF.

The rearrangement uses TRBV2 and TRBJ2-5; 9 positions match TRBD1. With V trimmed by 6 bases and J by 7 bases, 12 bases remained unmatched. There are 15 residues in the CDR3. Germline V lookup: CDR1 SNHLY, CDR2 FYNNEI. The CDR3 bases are TGTGCCAGCAGGTCGGAGACAGGGGGACCCGTGACCCAGTACTTC. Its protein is CASRSETGGPVTQYF.

In nucleotides, the CDR3 is TGTGCCAGCAGCCTCGACAGGGTAGCTGGCTACACCTTC. This gives the protein CASSLDRVAGYTF. The chain combines TRBV6-1 with TRBJ1-2, with 7 bases fitting TRBD1. After removal of 6 bases from V and 7 bases from J, the junction contained 8 bases not matched to a gene. The CDR3 loop spans 13 amino acids. CDR1 MNHNS and CDR2 SASEGT come from the germline V gene.

As DNA, the CDR3 is TGTGCCAGCAGCCTGGGACTAGCGACGACCGGGGAGCTGTTTTTT. Its translation is CASSLGLATTGELFF. The V and J genes are TRBV7-8 and TRBJ2-2; 10 nucleotides line up with TRBD2. J lost 5 bases, V lost 5 bases, and 5 bases had no gene match. Germline values: CDR1 SGHVS, CDR2 FQNEAQ. The CDR3 length is 15 residues.

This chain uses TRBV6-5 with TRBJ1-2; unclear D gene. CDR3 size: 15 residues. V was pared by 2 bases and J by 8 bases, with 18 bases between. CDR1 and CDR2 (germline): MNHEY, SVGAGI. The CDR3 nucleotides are TGTGCCAGCAGTTACGACGACGGACGGAAGCGGGGCTACACCTTC. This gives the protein CASSYDDGRKRGYTF.

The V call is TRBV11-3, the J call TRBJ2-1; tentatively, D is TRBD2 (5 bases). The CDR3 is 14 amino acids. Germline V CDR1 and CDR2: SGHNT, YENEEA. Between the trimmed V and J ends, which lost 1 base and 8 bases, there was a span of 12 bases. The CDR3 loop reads CASSLAGSGDEQFF. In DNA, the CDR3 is TGTGCCAGCAGCTTAGCGGGATCAGGCGATGAGCAGTTCTTC.

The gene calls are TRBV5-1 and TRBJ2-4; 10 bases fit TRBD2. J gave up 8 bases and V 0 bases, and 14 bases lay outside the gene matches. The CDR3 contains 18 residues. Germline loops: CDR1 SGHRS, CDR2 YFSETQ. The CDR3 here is CASSLGPSGRGVGDIQYF. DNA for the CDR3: TGCGCCAGCAGCTTGGGTCCTAGCGGGAGAGGGGTCGGGGACATTCAGTACTTC.

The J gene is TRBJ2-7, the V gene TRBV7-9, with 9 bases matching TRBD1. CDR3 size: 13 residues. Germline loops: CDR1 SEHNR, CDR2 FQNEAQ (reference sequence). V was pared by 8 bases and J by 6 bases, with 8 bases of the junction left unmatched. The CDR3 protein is CASLSGTGFEQYF. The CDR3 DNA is TGTGCCAGCCTCTCCGGGACAGGGTTCGAGCAGTACTTC.

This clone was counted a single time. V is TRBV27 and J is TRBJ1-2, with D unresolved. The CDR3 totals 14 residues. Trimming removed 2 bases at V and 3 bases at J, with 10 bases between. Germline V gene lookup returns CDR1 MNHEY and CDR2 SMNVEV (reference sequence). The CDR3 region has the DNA TGTGCCAGCAGTTTACAGGCAGGCTACTATGGCTACACCTTC. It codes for CASSLQAGYYGYTF.

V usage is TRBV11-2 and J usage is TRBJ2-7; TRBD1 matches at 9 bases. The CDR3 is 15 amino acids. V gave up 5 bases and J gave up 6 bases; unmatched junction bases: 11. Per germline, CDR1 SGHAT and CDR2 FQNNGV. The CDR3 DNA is TGTGCCAGCAGCACCACCCCGGGACAGGGTATCGAGCAGTACTTC. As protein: CASSTTPGQGIEQYF.

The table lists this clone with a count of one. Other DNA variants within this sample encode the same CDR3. The CDR3 coding sequence is TGTGCCAGCAGCCAAGACCCAGGGGCCTACGAGCAGTACTTC. Amino acids: CASSQDPGAYEQYF. The rearrangement links TRBV4-2 to TRBJ2-7; D might be TRBD1 (6 bases). Trimming took off 0 bases at V and 2 bases at J, with 8 bases between the two ends. The CDR3 covers 14 residues. Germline V CDR1 and CDR2: LGHNA, YNFKEQ.

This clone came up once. The CDR3 protein is CASSMWGDEQFF. For the CDR3, the DNA is TGTGCCAGTAGTATGTGGGGGGATGAGCAGTTCTTC. The chain joins TRBV19 to TRBJ2-1; maybe TRBD2 (6 bases). The V end lost 3 bases, the J end lost 8 bases, and 8 bases lay between the germline ends. The length of the CDR3 is 12 residues. Germline CDR1 reads LNHDA; CDR2 reads SQIVND (reference sequence). The full variable domain, rest sourced from reference TRBV19 and TRBJ2-1, is DGGITQSPKYLFRKEGQNVTLSCEQNLNHDAMYWYRQDPGQGLRLIYYSQIVNDFQKGDIAEGYSVSREKKESFPLTVTSAQKNPTAFYLCASSMWGDEQFFGPGTRLTVL.

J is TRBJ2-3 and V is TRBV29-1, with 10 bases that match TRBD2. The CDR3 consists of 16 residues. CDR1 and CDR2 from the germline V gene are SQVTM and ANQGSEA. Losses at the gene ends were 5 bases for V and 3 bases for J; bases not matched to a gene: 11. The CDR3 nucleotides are TGCAGCGTTCGGGGAGCGGGAGGGCACGGGACAGATACGCAGTATTTT. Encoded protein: CSVRGAGGHGTDTQYF.

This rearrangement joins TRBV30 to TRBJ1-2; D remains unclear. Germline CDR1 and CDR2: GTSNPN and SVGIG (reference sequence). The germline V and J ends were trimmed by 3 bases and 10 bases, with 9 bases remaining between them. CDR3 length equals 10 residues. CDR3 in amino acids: CAWSPKFYTF. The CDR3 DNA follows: TGTGCCTGGAGCCCTAAGTTCTACACCTTC.

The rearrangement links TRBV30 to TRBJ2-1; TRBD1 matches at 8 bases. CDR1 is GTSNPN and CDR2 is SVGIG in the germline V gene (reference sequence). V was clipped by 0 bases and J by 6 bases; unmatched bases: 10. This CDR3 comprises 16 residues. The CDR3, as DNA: TGTGCCTGGAGTGTACAGGGGGTCATGGTTGGCAATGAGCAGTTCTTC. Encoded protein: CAWSVQGVMVGNEQFF.

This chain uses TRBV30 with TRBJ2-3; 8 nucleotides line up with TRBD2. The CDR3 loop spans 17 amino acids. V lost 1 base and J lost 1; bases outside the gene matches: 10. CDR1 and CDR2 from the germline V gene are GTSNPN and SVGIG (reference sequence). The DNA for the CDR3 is TGTGCCTGGAGTGGAGAACTTAGCGGGGTCGGCACAGATACGCAGTATTTT. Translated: CAWSGELSGVGTDTQYF.